These 2 T cell receptor beta chains originate from one sample sequenced in a study of blood T cell repertoires in COVID-19. Repertoires were generated with immunoSEQ multiplex PCR, while TCRdb's copy carries only in-frame clones and drops some. The table records fewer than 350,000 clones, approximately 90% of them present only once. Material: PBMCs or T cells enriched from blood (not recorded which). These receptors all come from a woman aged 40 to 50 who had recovered from COVID-19.

The V and J genes are TRBV15 and TRBJ2-1; D perhaps matches TRBD2 (5 bases). CDR3 length: 16 amino acids. CDR1 LNHNV and CDR2 YYDKDF come from the germline V gene (reference sequence). Trimming left V 0 bases short and J 8 bases short, with 17 bases between. The CDR3 sequence is CATSRDLRRQTDEQFF. DNA for the CDR3: TGTGCCACCAGCAGAGATCTGAGGAGGCAGACCGATGAGCAGTTCTTC.

The J gene is TRBJ2-3, the V gene TRBV27, with D maybe TRBD2 (6 bases). Trimming took 6 bases from V and 0 from J, leaving 19 bases between them. Germline V lookup: CDR1 MNHEY, CDR2 SMNVEV (reference sequence). This CDR3 contains 17 residues. The CDR3 protein is CASSPLAAGTSTDTQYF. In DNA form, the CDR3 reads TGTGCCAGCAGCCCCCTAGCTGCGGGAACCAGCACAGATACGCAGTATTTT.